Listed here is a single T cell receptor (beta chain). Its antigen remains unidentified. Base qualities were left out, and no much larger clone turns up one base away. For sequencing, an Illumina HiSeq 1500 was employed. Clones were called with MiXCR by TCRdb after fastp trimmed the public reads at Q25, and only in-frame beta chains were retained. For every CDR3 protein sequence, its rows merge into one entry that carries the most common genes and DNA. For this sample there are hundreds of thousands of distinct CDR3 sequences; under 40% appear just once. The ten biggest clones cover under 3% of the sample. Trimming at the junction amounts to 7 bases on V and 0 bases on J, and the germline ends lie 13 bases apart. The CDR3 spans 14 residues, from the cysteine through the phenylalanine. CDR3 DNA is the only sequence kept; it has 42 bases, read in frame from the first base. Per the germline V gene, SNHLY is the CDR1 and FYNNEI is the CDR2.

The sample is drawn from a study of T cell repertoires in cytomegalovirus infection (dated by TCRdb to the late 2010s). About the investigation overall: The HLA type of each donor mattered for the analysis, because public TCR beta signatures pointed to carriage of CMV infection along with the matching HLA type. The research as a whole found: The ex vivo response was dominated by HLA-C-restricted CMV-specific TCR beta clonotypes, which also provided the single most frequent clonotype in two of eight donors. In both this cohort and an independent cohort of a few hundred donors, the cumulative frequency of public TCR beta family members distinguished carriers of CMV infection plus the relevant HLA type.

The chain is made from TRBV2 and TRBJ2-7, with the D call perhaps TRBD1 or TRBD2, each one matching 5 bases. Sequences were obtained from PBMCs. This clonotype was obtained from a human donor in good health (CMV status not recorded). Some clones in this sample may be carry-over from other donors' samples. The DNA is TGTGCCAGCAAGAACGAGGGGAGCTCCTACGAGCAGTACTTC. Translated, it gives CASKNEGSSYEQYF.